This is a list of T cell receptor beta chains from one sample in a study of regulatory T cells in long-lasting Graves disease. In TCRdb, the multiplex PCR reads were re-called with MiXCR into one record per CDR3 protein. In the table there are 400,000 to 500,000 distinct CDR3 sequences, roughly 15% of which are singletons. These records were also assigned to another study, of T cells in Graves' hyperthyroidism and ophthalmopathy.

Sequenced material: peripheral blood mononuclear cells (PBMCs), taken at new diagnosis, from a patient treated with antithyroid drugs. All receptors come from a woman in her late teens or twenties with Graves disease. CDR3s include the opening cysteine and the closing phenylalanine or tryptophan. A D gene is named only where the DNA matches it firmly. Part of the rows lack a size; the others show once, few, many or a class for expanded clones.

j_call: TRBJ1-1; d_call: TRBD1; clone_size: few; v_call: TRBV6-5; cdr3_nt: TGTGCCAGCAGTTACCTCACAGGGGGTACTGAAGCTTTCTTT; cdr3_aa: CASSYLTGGTEAFF
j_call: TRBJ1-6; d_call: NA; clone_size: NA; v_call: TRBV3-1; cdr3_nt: TGTGCCAGCAGCCGGTCGTATTCACCCCTCCACTTT; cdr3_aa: CASSRSYSPLHF
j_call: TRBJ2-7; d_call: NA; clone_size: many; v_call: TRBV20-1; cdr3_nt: TGCAGTGCTCAATGGACAGTCGAGCAGTACTTC; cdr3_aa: CSAQWTVEQYF
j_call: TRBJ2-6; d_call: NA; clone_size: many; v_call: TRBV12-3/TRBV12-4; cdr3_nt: TGTGCCAGCAGTCCTCAGGCCTCCGGGGCCAACGTCCTGACTTTC; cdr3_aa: CASSPQASGANVLTF
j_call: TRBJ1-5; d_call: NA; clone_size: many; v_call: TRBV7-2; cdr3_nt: TGTGCCAGCAGCTTAGGTGTTGGGACGACAAATCAGCCCCAGCATTTT; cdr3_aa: CASSLGVGTTNQPQHF
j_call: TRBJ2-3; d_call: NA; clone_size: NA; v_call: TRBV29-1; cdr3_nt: TGCAGCTTTCCCCCAGGGGCCACAGATACGCAGTATTTT; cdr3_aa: CSFPPGATDTQYF
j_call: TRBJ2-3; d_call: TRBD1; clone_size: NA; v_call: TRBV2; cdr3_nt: TGTGCCAGCAGTGACAGGGGGCGTATTCTACCAGATACGCAGTATTTT; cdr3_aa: CASSDRGRILPDTQYF
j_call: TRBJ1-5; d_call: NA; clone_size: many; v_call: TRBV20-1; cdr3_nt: TGCAGTGCTAGCCTACCCCCTTTGGGCAGCAATCAGCCCCAGCATTTT; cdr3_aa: CSASLPPLGSNQPQHF
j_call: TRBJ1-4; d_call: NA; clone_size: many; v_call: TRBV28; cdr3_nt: TGTGCCAGCAGTTCTATCCGGGACGGTAATGAAAAACTGTTTTTT; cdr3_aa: CASSSIRDGNEKLFF
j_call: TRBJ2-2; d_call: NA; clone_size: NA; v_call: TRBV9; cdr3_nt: TGTGCCAGCAGCTTCACCGACAGGCCGAACACCGGGGAGCTGTTTTTT; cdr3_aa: CASSFTDRPNTGELFF
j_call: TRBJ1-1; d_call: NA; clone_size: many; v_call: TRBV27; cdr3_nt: TGTGCCAGCAGCTTTACAGCGTTCGACACTGAAGCTTTCTTT; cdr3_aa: CASSFTAFDTEAFF
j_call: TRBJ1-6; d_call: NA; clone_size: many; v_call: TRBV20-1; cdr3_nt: TGCAGTGCCCAAGCGGGGACCGGATCACCCCTCCACTTT; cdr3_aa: CSAQAGTGSPLHF
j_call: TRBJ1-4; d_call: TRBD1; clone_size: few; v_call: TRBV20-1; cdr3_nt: TGCAGTACCAAAACCGACAGGGTCGGGCTGTTTTTT; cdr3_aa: CSTKTDRVGLFF
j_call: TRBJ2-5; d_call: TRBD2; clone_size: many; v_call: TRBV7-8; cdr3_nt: TGTGCCAGCAGCCTAGCGGGGTCTCTCCAAGAGACCCAGTACTTC; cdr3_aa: CASSLAGSLQETQYF
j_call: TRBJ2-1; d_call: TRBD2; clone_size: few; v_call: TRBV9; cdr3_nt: TGTGCCAGCAGCGTAATTGGGGTTAGCGGGAGGGCCTCAATACTGAATGAGCAGTTCTTC; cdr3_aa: CASSVIGVSGRASILNEQFF
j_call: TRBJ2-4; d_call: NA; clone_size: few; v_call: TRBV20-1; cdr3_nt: TGCAGTGCTAGAACCCCGGGACTCAATCTAGCCAAAAACATTCAGTACTTC; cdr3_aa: CSARTPGLNLAKNIQYF
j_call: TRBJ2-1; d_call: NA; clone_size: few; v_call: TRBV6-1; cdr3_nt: TGTGCCAGCAGTGAACGGGACAACTACAATGAGCAGTTCTTC; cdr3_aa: CASSERDNYNEQFF
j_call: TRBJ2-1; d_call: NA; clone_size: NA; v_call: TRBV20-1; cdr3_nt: TGCAGTGCTAGTGGTGGGAGGTCCTACAATGAGCAGTTCTTC; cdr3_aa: CSASGGRSYNEQFF
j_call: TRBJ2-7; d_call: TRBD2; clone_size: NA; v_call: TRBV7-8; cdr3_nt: TGTGCCAGCCTCGGGTCCACGGGACTAGCGGGAGCCGACGAGCAGTACTTC; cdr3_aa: CASLGSTGLAGADEQYF
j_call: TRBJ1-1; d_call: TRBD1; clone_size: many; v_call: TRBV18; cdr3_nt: TGTGCCAGCTCACCACCGCTGACGACAGGGGCGAGTGAAGCTTTCTTT; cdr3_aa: CASSPPLTTGASEAFF
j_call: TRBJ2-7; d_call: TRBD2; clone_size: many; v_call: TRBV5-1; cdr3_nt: TGCGCCAGCAGTGGCGGGAGGGAAGTCTACGAGCAGTACTTC; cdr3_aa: CASSGGREVYEQYF
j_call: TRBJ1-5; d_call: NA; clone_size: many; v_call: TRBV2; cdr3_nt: TGTGCCAGCAGATCCACCAGGGGTTTGGATCAGCCCCAGCATTTT; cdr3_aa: CASRSTRGLDQPQHF
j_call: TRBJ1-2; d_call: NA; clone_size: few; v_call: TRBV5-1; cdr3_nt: TGCGCCAGCAGCAACGGGGACGGACGTCCGGATGGCTACACCTTC; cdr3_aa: CASSNGDGRPDGYTF
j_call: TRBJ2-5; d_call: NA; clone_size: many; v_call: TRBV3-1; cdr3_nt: TGTGCCAGCAGCCCCCAGGGGGAGACCCAGTACTTC; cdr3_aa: CASSPQGETQYF
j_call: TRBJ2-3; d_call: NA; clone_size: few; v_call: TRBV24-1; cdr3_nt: TGTGCCACCAGTGTTTTGACCGGAAGCACAGATACGCAGTATTTT; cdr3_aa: CATSVLTGSTDTQYF
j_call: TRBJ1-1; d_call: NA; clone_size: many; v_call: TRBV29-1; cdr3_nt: TGCAGCGTTACCAGGACAGAGAACACTGAAGCTTTCTTT; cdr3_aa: CSVTRTENTEAFF
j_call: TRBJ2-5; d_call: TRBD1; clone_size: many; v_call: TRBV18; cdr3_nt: TGTGCCAGCTCACCACAAAAGGGACAGGGAGAGACCCAGTACTTC; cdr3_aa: CASSPQKGQGETQYF
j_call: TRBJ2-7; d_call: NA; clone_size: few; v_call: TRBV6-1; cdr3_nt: TGTGCCAGCAGGCGAGCAAGGGGAACCAGGGACGAGCAGTACTTC; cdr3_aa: CASRRARGTRDEQYF
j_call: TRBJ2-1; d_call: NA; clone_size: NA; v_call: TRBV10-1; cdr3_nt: TGCGCCAGCAGTGAGTCGCCTAACAATGAGCAGTTCTTC; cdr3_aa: CASSESPNNEQFF
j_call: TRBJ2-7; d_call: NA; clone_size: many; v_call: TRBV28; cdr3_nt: TGTGCCAGCAGTTTAATTGCGCCACCCTACGAGCAGTACTTC; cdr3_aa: CASSLIAPPYEQYF
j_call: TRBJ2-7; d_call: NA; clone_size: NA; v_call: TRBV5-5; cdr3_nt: TGTGCCAGCAGCCCGCAGAGAAGCTCCTACGAGCAGTACTTC; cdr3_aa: CASSPQRSSYEQYF